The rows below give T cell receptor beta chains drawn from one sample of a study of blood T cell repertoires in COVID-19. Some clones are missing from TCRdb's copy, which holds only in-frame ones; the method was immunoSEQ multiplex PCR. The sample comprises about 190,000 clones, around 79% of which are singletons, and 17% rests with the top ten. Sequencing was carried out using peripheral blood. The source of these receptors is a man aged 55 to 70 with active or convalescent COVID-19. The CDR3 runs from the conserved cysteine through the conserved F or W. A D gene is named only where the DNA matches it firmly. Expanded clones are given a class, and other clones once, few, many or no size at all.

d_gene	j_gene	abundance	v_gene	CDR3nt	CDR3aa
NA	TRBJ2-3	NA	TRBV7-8	TGTGCCAGCAGCTTAGCGGGACACGTCACAGATACGCAGTATTTT	CASSLAGHVTDTQYF
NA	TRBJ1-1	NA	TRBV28	TGTGCCAGCAGTCCTCCACGGCAGGGTATTACTGAAGCTTTCTTT	CASSPPRQGITEAFF
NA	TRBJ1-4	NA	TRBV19	TGTGCCAGTAGTATGAAGCTTAATGAAAAACTGTTTTTT	CASSMKLNEKLFF
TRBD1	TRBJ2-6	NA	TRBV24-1	TGTGCCACCAGTGATCCGAGGACAGGGAGAAGCTCTGGGGCCAACGTCCTGACTTTC	CATSDPRTGRSSGANVLTF
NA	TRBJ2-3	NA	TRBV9	TGTGCCAGCAGCGTAGGCGGGGCCCAGAGAACGCAGTATTTT	CASSVGGAQRTQYF
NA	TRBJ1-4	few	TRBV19	TGTGCCACTCGAAATTGGAGGGAAGAAGAGCTAAATGAAAAACTGTTTTTT	CATRNWREEELNEKLFF
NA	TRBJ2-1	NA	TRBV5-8	TGTGCCAGCAGCTTGTGGCCGGGGATGAGCGAGCAGTTCTTC	CASSLWPGMSEQFF
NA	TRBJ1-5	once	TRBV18	TGTGCCAGCTCGCCGGAGCGGAATCAGCCCCAGCATTTT	CASSPERNQPQHF
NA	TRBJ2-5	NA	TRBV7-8	TGTGCCAGCAGCCTCGTTAGGAGGAGGGAACCATACCAAGAGACCCAGTACTTC	CASSLVRRREPYQETQYF
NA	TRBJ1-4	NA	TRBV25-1	TGTGCCAGCAGTGAAATCGGGCGGGGGCAAGAAAAACTGTTTTTT	CASSEIGRGQEKLFF
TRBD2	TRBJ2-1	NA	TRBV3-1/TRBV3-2	TGTGCCAGCAGTCCTAGCGGGAGAGGGGAACACAATGAGCAGTTCTTC	CASSPSGRGEHNEQFF
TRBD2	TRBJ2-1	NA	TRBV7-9	TGTGCCAGCAGCCTGATGGCGGGAGACAGTGAGCAGTTCTTC	CASSLMAGDSEQFF
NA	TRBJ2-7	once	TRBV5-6	TGTGCCAGCAGCCGGGTTTCCTACGAGCAGTACTTC	CASSRVSYEQYF
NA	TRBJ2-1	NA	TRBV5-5	TGTGCCAGCAGCTCCGGAGTGGCGGACAATGAGCAGTTCTTC	CASSSGVADNEQFF
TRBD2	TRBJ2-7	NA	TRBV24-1	TGTGCCACCGGGACTAGCCAAGGGGAGCAGTACTTC	CATGTSQGEQYF
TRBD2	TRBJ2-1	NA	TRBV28	TGTGCCAGCAGTTGGGGACTAGCGGGGCCGAGCTCCTACAATGAGCAGTTCTTC	CASSWGLAGPSSYNEQFF
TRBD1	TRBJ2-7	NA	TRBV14	TGTGCCAGCAGCCAAGTTCAGGGGGCGAACGAGCAGTACTTC	CASSQVQGANEQYF
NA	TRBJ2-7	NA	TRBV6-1	TGTGCCAGCAGTGAAGGTCGCGAGCAGTACTTC	CASSEGREQYF
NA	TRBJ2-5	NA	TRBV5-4	TGTGCCAGCAGCCCAGGTACAAGTCAAGAGACCCAGTACTTC	CASSPGTSQETQYF
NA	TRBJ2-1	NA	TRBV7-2	TGTGCCAGCAGCTTCCCTAGGGGCAATGAGCAGTTCTTC	CASSFPRGNEQFF
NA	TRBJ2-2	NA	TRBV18	TGTGCCAGCTCACCCCTAGACGACGTCACCGGGGAGCTGTTTTTT	CASSPLDDVTGELFF
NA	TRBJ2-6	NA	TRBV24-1	TGTGCCACCAGTGGAGGGAACTCTGGGGCCAACGTCCTGACTTTC	CATSGGNSGANVLTF
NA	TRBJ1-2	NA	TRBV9	TGTGCCAGCAGCGGAGAATCTGAGAACTATGGCTACACCTTC	CASSGESENYGYTF
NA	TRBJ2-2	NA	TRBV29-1	TGCAGCGTTGGGGACTGGGACACCGGGGAGCTGTTTTTT	CSVGDWDTGELFF
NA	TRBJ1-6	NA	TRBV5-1	TGCGCCAGCAGAGGACAGTCTAACCATTCACCCCTCCACTTT	CASRGQSNHSPLHF
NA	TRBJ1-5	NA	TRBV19	TGTGCCAGTACTCCCCGGGGGGCGTTCAATCAGCCCCAGCATTTT	CASTPRGAFNQPQHF
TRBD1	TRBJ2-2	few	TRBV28	TGTGCCAGCAGCCCGTTACAGGGGGCCGGGGAGCTGTTTTTT	CASSPLQGAGELFF
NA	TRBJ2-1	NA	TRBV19	TGTGCCAGTGCCAACAGCGGCTTCACCCTCGCAGCCCTTTCGTTTTTACTCTTC	CASANSGFTLAALSFLLF
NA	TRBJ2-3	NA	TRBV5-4	TGTGCCAGCAGCCTTAAGACTTCCGGCACAGATACGCAGTATTTT	CASSLKTSGTDTQYF
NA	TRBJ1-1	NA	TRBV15	TGTGCCACCAGCCGACGGGTTGATCTTGAAGCTTTCTTT	CATSRRVDLEAFF
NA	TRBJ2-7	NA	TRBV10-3	TGTGCCATCAGTGGAGAATCCTACGAGCAGTACTTC	CAISGESYEQYF
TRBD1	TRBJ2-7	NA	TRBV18	TGTGCCAGCTCACCTGACAGGGGGGACGAGCAGTACTTC	CASSPDRGDEQYF